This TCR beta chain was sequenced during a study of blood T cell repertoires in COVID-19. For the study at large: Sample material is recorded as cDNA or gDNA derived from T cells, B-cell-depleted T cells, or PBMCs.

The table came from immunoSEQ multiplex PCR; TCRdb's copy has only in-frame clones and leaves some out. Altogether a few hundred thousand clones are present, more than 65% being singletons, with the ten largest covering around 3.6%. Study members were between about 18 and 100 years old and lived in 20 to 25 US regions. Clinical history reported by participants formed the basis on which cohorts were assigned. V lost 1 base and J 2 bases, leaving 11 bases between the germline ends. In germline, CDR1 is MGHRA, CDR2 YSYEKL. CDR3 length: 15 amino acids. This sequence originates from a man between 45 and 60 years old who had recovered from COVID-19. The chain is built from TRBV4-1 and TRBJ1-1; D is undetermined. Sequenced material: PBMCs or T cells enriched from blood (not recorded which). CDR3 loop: CASSQVSPFNTEAFF. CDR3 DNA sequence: TGCGCCAGCAGCCAAGTAAGCCCCTTTAACACTGAAGCTTTCTTT.